These 3 T cell receptor beta chains were sequenced from one sample in a study of T cells after somatic rescue of genetic block. Only in-frame clones appear in the TCRdb table, and some are missing; sequencing was by immunoSEQ multiplex PCR. This table holds 55,000 or so clones, about 96% found once. The sequencing input was peripheral blood mononuclear cells (PBMCs). These receptors came from a child less than two years old.

This clone was seen once. The chain combines TRBV5-4 with TRBJ1-2; 12 positions agree with TRBD1. V shed 3 bases and J 6 bases; nucleotides not matched to a gene: 3. The CDR3 runs to 14 residues. Germline CDR1 SGHNT, CDR2 YYREEE (reference sequence). CDR3 DNA: TGTGCCAGCAGCTCCCGGGACAGGGGGCATGGCTACACCTTC. Its protein product is CASSSRDRGHGYTF.

The chain employs TRBV4-2 and TRBJ2-3, with D possibly being TRBD2 (6 bases). Germline assignment: CDR1 LGHNA and CDR2 YNFKEQ. Trimming pared 4 bases from V and 0 bases from J, leaving 8 bases between. There are 14 residues in the CDR3. The CDR3 protein is CASSPGTSTDTQYF. CDR3 sequence (DNA): TGTGCCAGCAGCCCCGGGACTAGCACAGATACGCAGTATTTT.

This chain links TRBV19 with TRBJ2-3; 12 nucleotides match TRBD2. V shed 4 bases and J 4 bases; nucleotides not matched to a gene: 12. The CDR3 contains 18 residues. Germline CDR1 reads LNHDA; CDR2 reads SQIVND (reference sequence). The CDR3 DNA reads as TGTGCCAGTAGTACCATCGCCTTACTAGCGGGAGGCCCAGATACGCAGTATTTT. Translated, it gives CASSTIALLAGGPDTQYF. Supplemented by reference TRBV19 and TRBJ2-3, the full variable domain reads DGGITQSPKYLFRKEGQNVTLSCEQNLNHDAMYWYRQDPGQGLRLIYYSQIVNDFQKGDIAEGYSVSREKKESFPLTVTSAQKNPTAFYLCASSTIALLAGGPDTQYFGPGTRLTVL.